This TCR beta chain came from a study of early T cells in non-severe SARS-CoV-2 infection. Whole-study context: Sequencing was performed on bulk RNA from unsorted whole blood, leaving chains unpaired.

The TCR library protocol was used to attach unique molecular identifiers. These identifiers were attached to individual cDNA molecules. TCRdb independently ran MiXCR on the 5' RACE reads; one entry per CDR3 protein. Of about 60,000 distinct CDR3 sequences listed, 10% to 15% are singletons. At least ten counts were recorded for this clonotype. Its matching antigen is unknown. The study's findings and limits: A preference for anti-spike CD8 responses marked VDJdb matching, which missed private and CD4 specificities.

The CDR3 contains 13 residues. Germline V gene data show CDR1 as SGHNT and CDR2 as YENEEA. V dropped 0 bases and J dropped 3 bases, with 3 bases sitting between them. The source material was whole blood. This clonotype was sampled from an adult who was a healthcare worker with PCR-confirmed SARS-CoV-2 infection or an uninfected control (not recorded which). The chain uses TRBV11-3 and TRBJ2-1, with unresolved D. The CDR3 sequence: CASSLEGYNEQFF. CDR3 sequence (DNA): TGTGCCAGCAGCTTAGAAGGCTACAATGAGCAGTTCTTC.